This T cell receptor (beta chain) came from a study of post-analysis software for immune sequencing data. Broader study findings: Those samples that were prepared in the same batch co-clustered strongly by F measure. Four or five TRBV segments were significantly more frequent in patients than in controls. TRBV5-6, TRBV5-1 and TRBV20-1 were among these segments.

Worth noting for this clonotype: The antigen is unknown.

V was trimmed by 2 bases and J by 3 bases, leaving 16 bases between them. CDR3 length: 16 residues. From germline, CDR1 is MNHNY and CDR2 SVGAGI (reference sequence). Prepared TCR beta cDNA libraries contained unique molecular identifiers. The source material, about 0.9 to 11 million T cells, gave rise to 500,000 or so cDNA molecules. A single record per CDR3 protein comes from TCRdb applying MiXCR to the PCR reads. The repertoire includes hundreds of thousands of distinct CDR3 sequences, roughly 50% of them detected once, and approximately 4.4% sits in the top ten. The TCR sequence derives from a girl between 10 and 17 years old with multiple sclerosis. Sequenced input: blood. The V gene is TRBV6-6, the J gene TRBJ1-1, with D perhaps TRBD1 (5 bases). CDR3 sequence (DNA): TGTGCCAGCAGTTACGAACAGGTCCTTTATGACACTGAAGCTTTCTTT. Amino acids: CASSYEQVLYDTEAFF.